This T cell receptor beta chain derives from a study of blood T cell repertoires in COVID-19. Study context: Italy, Spain and the United States were the sources of the convalescent and acute COVID-19 samples. In each case, the material was cDNA or gDNA derived from T cells, B-cell-depleted T cells, or PBMCs.

The junction had 8 bases not matched to a gene; V was cut back by 5 bases and J by 7 bases. This CDR3 has 14 amino acids. Germline-derived CDR1 and CDR2 are SNHLY and FYNNEI. Authors' methods: Counts of nucleated cells, estimated from reference gene primer amplification, were obtained. The protocol was immunoSEQ multiplex PCR, while the TCRdb copy is restricted to in-frame clones and leaves out a portion. V and J calls and clone size are those listed in that table; D and trimming were worked out from the DNA. The table lists around 300,000 clones, around nine tenths of them singletons. This TCR derives from a woman aged 70-85 years with COVID-19, enrolled during active disease. The chain links TRBV2 to TRBJ1-2; TRBD1 matches at 9 bases. The sample taken for sequencing was peripheral blood. CDR3 protein: CASSPQGAAPGYTF. Written as DNA, the CDR3 is TGTGCCAGCAGTCCACAGGGGGCGGCCCCTGGCTACACCTTC.